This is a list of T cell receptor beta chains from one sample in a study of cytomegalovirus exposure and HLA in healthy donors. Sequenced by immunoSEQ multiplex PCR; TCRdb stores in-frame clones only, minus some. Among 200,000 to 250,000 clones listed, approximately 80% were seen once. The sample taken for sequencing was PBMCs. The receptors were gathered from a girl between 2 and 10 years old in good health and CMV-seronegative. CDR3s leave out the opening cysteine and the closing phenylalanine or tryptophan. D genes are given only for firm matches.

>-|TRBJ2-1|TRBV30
AWSVLNNEQF
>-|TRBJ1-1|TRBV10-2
ASSRTARSIPEAF
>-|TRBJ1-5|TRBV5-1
ASSLDGGGNQPQH
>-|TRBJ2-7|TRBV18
ASSRSVEAYEQY
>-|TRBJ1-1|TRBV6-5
ASSYHRQGDLAEAF
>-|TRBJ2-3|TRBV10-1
ASSESSGAGGDTQY
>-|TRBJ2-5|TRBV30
AWSVEGPATQY
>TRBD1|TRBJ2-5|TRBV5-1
ASSGDRGRETQY
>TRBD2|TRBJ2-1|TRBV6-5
ASSPLAGEREQF
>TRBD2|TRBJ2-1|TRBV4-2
ASSQDGPGGGNEQF
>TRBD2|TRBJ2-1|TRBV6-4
ASSEGTSGDNEQF
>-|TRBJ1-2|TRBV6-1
ASSPGKGGYT
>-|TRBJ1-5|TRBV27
ASTRESQH
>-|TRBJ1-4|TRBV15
ATINSYRGQSTNEKLF
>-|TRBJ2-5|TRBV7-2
ASSLGGSLRETQY
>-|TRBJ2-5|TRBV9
ASSVAHSGQETQY
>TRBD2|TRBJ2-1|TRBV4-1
ASSQERTAGGYNEQF
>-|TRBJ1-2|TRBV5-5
ASSLTTFAGHYGYT
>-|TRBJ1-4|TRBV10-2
ASSNPGEIATTNEKLF
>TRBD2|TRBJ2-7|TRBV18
ASSLTSGGVSYEQY
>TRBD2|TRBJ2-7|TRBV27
ASGPSLAGGVPYEQY
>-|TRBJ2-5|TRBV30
AWSLGLTAETQY
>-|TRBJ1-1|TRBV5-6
ASRLREAYTEAF
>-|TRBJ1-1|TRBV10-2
ASSESRTEAF
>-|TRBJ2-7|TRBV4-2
ASSQDWTGSGEQY
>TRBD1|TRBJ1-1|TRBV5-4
ASSFASGTAAEAF
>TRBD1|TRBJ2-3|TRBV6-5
ASSSTDRGWDTQY
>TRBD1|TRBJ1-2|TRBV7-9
ASSSLPRGTANNYGYT
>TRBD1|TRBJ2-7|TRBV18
ASSPDRGKPPPYEQY
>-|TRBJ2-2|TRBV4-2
ASSPDMGLNTGELF
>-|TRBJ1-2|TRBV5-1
ASSSDSGIGYGYT
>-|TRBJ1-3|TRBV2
ASSHSTGDSGNTIY
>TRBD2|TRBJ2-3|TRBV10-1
ASSVAGVTDTQY
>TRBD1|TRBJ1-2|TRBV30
AWRPGQEEGYT
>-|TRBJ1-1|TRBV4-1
ASTPVQGNTEAF
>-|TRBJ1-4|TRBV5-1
ASMAYRSDEKLF
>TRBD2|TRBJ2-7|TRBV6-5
ASSGGGSYSYEQY
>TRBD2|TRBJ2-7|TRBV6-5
ASTGLAGGPEQY
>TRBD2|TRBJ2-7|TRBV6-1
ASSEVTSGLDEQY
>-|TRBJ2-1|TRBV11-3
ASSGRGEQF
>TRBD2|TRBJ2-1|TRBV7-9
ASTSGLGFSEQF
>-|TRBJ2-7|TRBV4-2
ASSHRPENSYEQY
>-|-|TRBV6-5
ASRKAGTHSYEQY